This passage covers 30 T cell receptor beta chains from one sample sequenced in a study of CXCR3-negative and CXCR3-positive naive CD8 T cells. Study outcomes and limitations: CXCR3-positive naive cells carried more hydrophobic TRB CDR3s than CXCR3-negative naive cells did.

UMI-labeled 5' RACE TRB cDNA libraries were prepared from the cells. TCRdb re-called the 5' RACE reads; one entry per CDR3 protein, DNA not given. Its listing shows roughly 110,000 distinct CDR3 sequences. Antigen specificity for these receptors is unknown. The specimen was naive CXCR3+ CD8+ T cells from blood. The subset is: CD45RO-CCR7+CD27+CD95- naive CD8+ T cells expressing CXCR3 (TNR3+). The receptors were sampled from a human donor in good health. Some clones in this sample may be carry-over from other donors' samples.

The chain has TRBV28 and TRBJ2-7; the TRBD2 assignment by TCRdb is unverifiable without DNA. The CDR3 consists of 15 residues. Germline loops: CDR1 MDHEN, CDR2 SYDVKM. The CDR3 loop is CASSFPSPYSYEQYF.

The chain employs TRBV12-3 or TRBV12-4 and TRBJ1-1; TCRdb's D call, TRBD1, is unchecked because there is no DNA. CDR3 size: 15 residues. CDR3 sequence: CASSPTEPGNTEAFF.

The chain carries TRBV20-1 and TRBJ2-3; absent DNA, TCRdb's TRBD2 call cannot be checked. CDR3 length: 16 residues. Looked up from germline, CDR1 is DFQATT and CDR2 is SNEGSKA (reference sequence). CDR3 residues: CSARAGLAESTDTQYF.

The chain is built from TRBV7-9 and TRBJ1-1; TCRdb lists TRBD1, though no DNA is available to test this call. CDR3 length: 14 amino acids. Germline CDR1 is SEHNR and CDR2 is FQNEAQ (reference sequence). The CDR3: CASIGILEDTEAFF.

The J gene is TRBJ1-2, the V gene TRBV7-9. Germline values: CDR1 SEHNR, CDR2 FQNEAQ (reference sequence). This CDR3 contains 14 residues. The CDR3 sequence is CASALADGLYGYTF.

V and J are TRBV25-1 and TRBJ1-2. Germline CDR1 is MGHDK and CDR2 is SYGVNS. The length of the CDR3 is 13 residues. The CDR3 region is CATSGATNYGYTF.

V usage is TRBV15 and J usage is TRBJ1-5; there is no DNA to check the TCRdb D call of TRBD1. In germline, CDR1 is LNHNV, CDR2 YYDKDF (reference sequence). CDR3 size: 15 residues. CDR3 amino acids: CATRTGTGGNQPQHF. The complete variable domain, with remaining parts taken from reference TRBV15 and TRBJ1-5, reads DAMVIQNPRYQVTQFGKPVTLSCSQTLNHNVMYWYQQKSSQAPKLLFHYYDKDFNNEADTPDNFQSRRPNTSFCFLDIRSPGLGDTAMYLCATRTGTGGNQPQHFGDGTRLSIL.

V usage is TRBV25-1 and J usage is TRBJ2-7. Germline V gene sequence: CDR1 MGHDK, CDR2 SYGVNS. The CDR3 is made up of 13 amino acids. CDR3 sequence: CASSSDSTYEQYF.

The chain joins TRBV4-3 to TRBJ1-1; TCRdb reports TRBD1, a call that lacks DNA to check it against. The CDR3 is 13 residues long. Germline-derived CDR1 and CDR2 are LGHNA and YSLEER. The CDR3 sequence is CASSPGTGLEAFF.

This rearrangement joins TRBV7-9 to TRBJ2-2. Germline V CDR1 and CDR2: SEHNR, FQNEAQ (reference sequence). The CDR3 totals 15 residues. The CDR3 spells CASSQTDPNTGELFF.

This rearrangement joins TRBV3-1 to TRBJ1-1; lacking DNA, the TRBD1 call made by TCRdb goes unchecked. The CDR3 extends over 16 amino acids. Germline V gene sequence: CDR1 LGHDT, CDR2 YNNKEL (reference sequence). CDR3 region: CASSHGTGGRDTEAFF.

This chain joins TRBV11-3 and TRBJ2-7. The CDR3 runs 13 residues. The germline CDR1 and CDR2 sequences are SGHNT and YENEEA. The CDR3 loop is CASSFTEPYEQYF.

V usage is TRBV12-3 or TRBV12-4 and J usage is TRBJ2-1; TCRdb gives TRBD1 as the D gene, but with no DNA this cannot be confirmed. CDR3 length equals 14 residues. CDR3 loop: CASRDTGGSDEQFF.

The chain uses TRBV5-1 and TRBJ2-1. Per the germline V gene, CDR1 is SGHRS and CDR2 is YFSETQ. The CDR3 sequence is 14 residues long. CDR3 sequence reads: CASSFAATYNEQFF.

This chain joins TRBV10-3 and TRBJ1-2. The CDR3 has 15 residues. In germline, CDR1 is ENHRY, CDR2 SYGVKD. CDR3 region: CAISSREGPYYGYTF.

This chain links TRBV10-3 with TRBJ2-5. This CDR3 region has 13 residues. The germline CDR1 and CDR2 sequences are ENHRY and SYGVKD. CDR3: CAISEGTKETQYF.

The J gene is TRBJ2-2, the V gene TRBV9; the D gene TCRdb calls, TRBD1, cannot be checked with no DNA. The CDR3 totals 13 residues. The germline CDR1 and CDR2 sequences are SGDLS and YYNGEE. The CDR3 protein is CASSVTGPGELFF.

This chain joins TRBV11-2 and TRBJ2-3; TCRdb returns TRBD2, unconfirmable since there is no DNA. The V gene's germline CDR1 is SGHAT and CDR2 FQNNGV. The CDR3 consists of 15 residues. Here the CDR3 reads CASRPGEGYTDTQYF.

The chain recombines TRBV6-5 with TRBJ2-7; TCRdb returns TRBD1, unconfirmable since there is no DNA. This CDR3 comprises 14 residues. CDR1 is MNHEY, CDR2 SVGAGI, per germline. CDR3 in amino acids: CASSQTGQVETSYF.

The gene calls are TRBV27 and TRBJ1-1; TCRdb selects TRBD1, and the lack of DNA leaves this call unchecked. Germline CDR1 MNHEY, CDR2 SMNVEV (reference sequence). The CDR3 length is 16 residues. This CDR3 reads CASSSPQDRGSTEAFF.

J is TRBJ2-2 and V is TRBV3-1; TCRdb's D gene call, TRBD2, goes unchecked for lack of DNA. The CDR3 contains 18 residues. Germline V gene data show CDR1 as LGHDT and CDR2 as YNNKEL (reference sequence). This CDR3 reads CASSQFGGRASGTGELFF.

This rearrangement joins TRBV6-2 or TRBV6-3 to TRBJ2-7; the TCRdb D gene call, TRBD2, has no DNA to confirm it. The CDR3 runs 15 residues. Germline V gene sequence: CDR1 MNHEY, CDR2 SVGEGT. The chain's CDR3 is CASSYPAAGYDEQYF.

CDR3 region: CASSSPSRQETQYF. This chain joins TRBV11-2 and TRBJ2-5; TCRdb reports TRBD1, a call that lacks DNA to check it against. CDR3 length: 14 amino acids. Germline V gene sequence: CDR1 SGHAT, CDR2 FQNNGV.

The V call is TRBV5-6, the J call TRBJ2-3; TCRdb calls TRBD2, which cannot be checked without DNA. The CDR3 contains 14 residues. CDR1 is SGHDT and CDR2 is YYEEEE in the germline V gene. The CDR3 reads CASSSGGATDTQYF.

This sequence joins TRBV4-3 and TRBJ2-7; TCRdb selects TRBD2, and the lack of DNA leaves this call unchecked. The germline V gene has CDR1 LGHNA and CDR2 YSLEER. CDR3 length equals 15 residues. This CDR3 is CASSQWAGTPYEQYF.

The rearrangement uses TRBV29-1 and TRBJ1-1. The CDR3 extends over 12 amino acids. Germline values: CDR1 SQVTM, CDR2 ANQGSEA. The CDR3 sequence is CSVPDENTEAFF.

The rearrangement links TRBV30 to TRBJ2-7. The CDR3 covers 12 residues. Germline CDR1 and CDR2: GTSNPN and SVGIG (reference sequence). The CDR3 sequence is CAWTGNSYEQYF. The full variable domain, in which reference TRBV30 and TRBJ2-7 provide the parts outside the CDR3, is SQTIHQWPATLVQPVGSPLSLECTVEGTSNPNLYWYRQAAGRGLQLLFYSVGIGQISSEVPQNLSASRPQDRQFILSSKKLLLSDSGFYLCAWTGNSYEQYFGPGTRLTVT.

This chain's CDR3 is CASSDHVRASYEQYF. V is TRBV7-9 and J is TRBJ2-7; TCRdb selects TRBD2, and the lack of DNA leaves this call unchecked. Looked up from germline, CDR1 is SEHNR and CDR2 is FQNEAQ (reference sequence). The CDR3 is 15 amino acids. The full variable domain, rest sourced from reference TRBV7-9 and TRBJ2-7, is DTGVSQNPRHKITKRGQNVTFRCDPISEHNRLYWYRQTLGQGPEFLTYFQNEAQLEKSRLLSDRFSAERPKGSFSTLEIQRTEQGDSAMYLCASSDHVRASYEQYFGPGTRLTVT.

The chain links TRBV25-1 to TRBJ2-7; TCRdb's D call, TRBD1, is unchecked because there is no DNA. The germline V gene has CDR1 MGHDK and CDR2 SYGVNS. The CDR3 consists of 13 residues. The CDR3 region is CASRPGEPFEQYF.

The chain links TRBV15 to TRBJ1-5. Germline values: CDR1 LNHNV, CDR2 YYDKDF (reference sequence). The CDR3 contains 13 residues. CDR3 loop: CATSREERQPQHF.